The source of this T cell receptor (beta chain) is a study of T-cell memory formation after mild COVID-19. At the level of the study: TCR clusters largely stayed donor specific. The study's findings and limits: Cross-reactive memory seemingly joined, as some responding clones were found in pre-infection memory. Unconfirmed was the SARS-CoV-2 specificity of second-wave clones that peaked on day 37.

TCRalpha and TCRbeta libraries used 5'RACE with constant-segment primers and UMIs. TCRdb reprocessed the 5' RACE reads via MiXCR and lists one record per CDR3 protein. The table has about 140,000 distinct CDR3 sequences, approximately 25% seen once; the top ten hold roughly 24%. Remarks on this clonotype: Its antigen is not identified.

The CDR3 loop spans 14 amino acids. The germline gives CDR1 SGHRS, CDR2 YFSETQ. The V gene end was trimmed by 6 bases and the J gene end by 2 bases; junction bases not matched to a gene: 8. The sequenced sample consisted of PBMCs or a T cell subset sorted from them (not recorded which). The origin of this receptor is an adult woman who had mild COVID-19 (a few samples of this study predate the infection). Cell type and time point are not known. The V call is TRBV5-1, the J call TRBJ2-7; 7 nucleotides match TRBD1. The chain's CDR3 is CASILRDSAYEQYF. DNA of the CDR3: TGCGCCAGCATCCTCCGGGACAGCGCCTACGAGCAGTACTTC.